What follows are 28 T cell receptor beta chains derived from one specimen sequenced in a study of blood T cell repertoires in COVID-19. Sequenced by immunoSEQ multiplex PCR; TCRdb stores in-frame clones only, minus some. The sample includes 250,000 to 350,000 clones, more than 80% of them seen just once. The sample comprised peripheral blood. The receptor source for this set is a woman under 40 with COVID-19, enrolled during active disease.

This chain joins TRBV7-9 and TRBJ1-5; D remains unclear. Germline CDR1 reads SEHNR; CDR2 reads FQNEAQ (reference sequence). Trimming shortened V by 4 bases and J by 9 bases, and 16 bases separated the two germline ends. This CDR3 has 14 residues. The CDR3 here is CASSSGTIQSPQHF. The CDR3 nucleotides read TGTGCCAGCAGCTCCGGTACTATACAATCGCCCCAGCATTTT.

The gene calls are TRBV7-6 and TRBJ1-6, with unresolved D. V shed 1 base and J shed 9 bases, with 16 bases lying between them. CDR1 SGHVS and CDR2 FNYEAQ come from the germline V gene. The CDR3 totals 16 residues. CDR3 bases: TGTGCCAGCAGCTTAGGCCAGGAAGGCGTCGGTTCACCCCTCCACTTT. Protein product: CASSLGQEGVGSPLHF.

CDR3 in amino acids: CASRPVGGQDTQYF. In nucleotides, the CDR3 is TGTGCCAGCAGACCAGTAGGAGGGCAAGATACGCAGTATTTT. This rearrangement joins TRBV7-9 to TRBJ2-3; TRBD2 is a possible D gene (6 bases). The germline CDR1 and CDR2 sequences are SEHNR and FQNEAQ (reference sequence). V was pared by 6 bases and J by 5 bases, with 15 bases between. The CDR3 has 14 residues. The whole variable domain, filled in from reference TRBV7-9 and TRBJ2-3, reads DTGVSQNPRHKITKRGQNVTFRCDPISEHNRLYWYRQTLGQGPEFLTYFQNEAQLEKSRLLSDRFSAERPKGSFSTLEIQRTEQGDSAMYLCASRPVGGQDTQYFGPGTRLTVL.

The V gene is TRBV3-1 (or the pseudogene TRBV3-2), the J gene TRBJ2-5; no firm D call. This CDR3 comprises 14 residues. V lost 1 base and J 1 base, leaving 7 bases between the germline ends. Germline V gives CDR1 LGHDT, CDR2 YNNKEL (reference sequence). DNA for the CDR3: TGTGCCAGCAGCCAAGTGGCGGCCCAAGAGACCCAGTACTTC. It specifies CASSQVAAQETQYF.

The chain recombines TRBV4-1 with TRBJ1-4; the D is unclear. This CDR3 spans 16 amino acids. V was pared by 5 bases and J by 5 bases, with 18 bases between. Germline V gene sequence: CDR1 MGHRA, CDR2 YSYEKL. CDR3 protein: CASSSSASAANEKLFF. CDR3 bases: TGCGCCAGCAGCTCCTCCGCCTCGGCGGCAAATGAAAAACTGTTTTTT.

This chain uses TRBV6-2 or TRBV6-3 with TRBJ2-7, with D possibly TRBD1 on 5 matching bases. Germline V gene lookup returns CDR1 MNHEY and CDR2 SVGEGT. V lost 4 bases, J lost 5 bases, and 15 bases lay in between. This CDR3 region has 14 residues. CDR3 nucleotides: TGTGCCAGCAGTTTCACCAGGGTATCAAACGAGCAGTACTTC. This gives the protein CASSFTRVSNEQYF.

The rearrangement uses TRBV7-3 and TRBJ1-1, with 7 bases matching TRBD1. Germline V lookup: CDR1 SGHTA, CDR2 FQGTGA. V lost 5 bases and J lost 6; bases outside the gene matches: 9. This CDR3 is 14 amino acids long. CDR3 DNA sequence: TGTGCCAGCAGCCAAGGGACAGTAGGCGCTGAAGCTTTCTTT. Protein product: CASSQGTVGAEAFF.

The V and J genes are TRBV2 and TRBJ1-5, with D perhaps matching TRBD1 (5 bases). The CDR3 is 16 amino acids. V was trimmed by 6 bases and J by 3 bases, leaving 18 bases between them. Germline lookup yields CDR1 SNHLY and CDR2 FYNNEI. The CDR3: CASSGNPGVINQPQHF. CDR3 nucleotide sequence: TGTGCCAGCAGCGGGAACCCGGGGGTTATCAATCAGCCCCAGCATTTT.

For the CDR3, the DNA is TGTGCCAGTAGTATTTCGGGAGGGCTGGTTGAGCAGTTCTTC. Protein product: CASSISGGLVEQFF. This chain uses TRBV19 with TRBJ2-1, with TRBD2 matching over 8 bases. V shed 3 bases and J 9 bases; nucleotides not matched to a gene: 7. Germline-derived CDR1 and CDR2 are LNHDA and SQIVND (reference sequence). The CDR3 sequence is 14 residues long.

J is TRBJ2-2 and V is TRBV7-2, with 8 bases identical to TRBD2. The junction had 2 bases not matched to a gene; V was cut back by 5 bases and J by 0 bases. Germline assignment: CDR1 SGHTA and CDR2 FQGNSA. CDR3 length: 15 residues. CDR3: CASSAAGANTGELFF. The CDR3 DNA sequence: TGTGCCAGCAGCGCAGCGGGAGCGAACACCGGGGAGCTGTTTTTT.

The V and J genes are TRBV3-1 (or the pseudogene TRBV3-2) and TRBJ2-2; TRBD2 aligns across 9 bases. V lost 3 bases, J lost 4 bases, and 6 bases stayed unmatched. From germline, CDR1 is LGHDT and CDR2 YNNKEL (reference sequence). The CDR3 length is 16 residues. CDR3 in DNA: TGTGCCAGCAGCCAGGGCGGGAGGGTCGCCACCGGGGAGCTGTTTTTT. This encodes CASSQGGRVATGELFF.

The chain has TRBV24-1 and TRBJ1-2, with D hard to call. V was shortened by 3 bases and J by 2 bases, with 6 bases between the two germline ends. The CDR3 has 13 residues. Germline V gene data show CDR1 as KGHDR and CDR2 as SFDVKD. CDR3: CATSDLENYGYTF. CDR3 in DNA: TGTGCCACCAGTGATCTAGAGAACTATGGCTACACCTTC.

This clone has a handful of counts. This rearrangement joins TRBV10-2 to TRBJ2-1, with TRBD2 matching over 9 bases. CDR3 length equals 18 residues. The V gene's germline CDR1 is WSHSY and CDR2 SAAADI. V was pared by 2 bases and J by 1 base, with 9 bases of the junction left unmatched. The CDR3 DNA follows: TGCGCCAGCAGTGAGCTCCGAATCCTAGCGGGATCCTACAATGAGCAGTTCTTC. It is translated as CASSELRILAGSYNEQFF.

This chain links TRBV28 with TRBJ1-2; 11 bases fit TRBD1. Trimming took 5 bases from V and 4 from J; bases not matched to a gene: 9. Looked up from germline, CDR1 is MDHEN and CDR2 is SYDVKM. The CDR3 runs to 16 residues. CDR3 in amino acids: CASSTGTGGFLYGYTF. The DNA of the CDR3 is TGTGCCAGCAGTACCGGGACAGGGGGTTTTCTCTATGGCTACACCTTC.

This clone was detected once. This chain connects TRBV2 to TRBJ1-4; no firm D call. V lost 8 bases and J 4 bases, leaving 29 bases between the germline ends. This CDR3 is 19 amino acids long. CDR1 and CDR2 from the germline V gene are SNHLY and FYNNEI. Here the CDR3 DNA reads TGTGCCAGCCATAATGGTCCTGTTGGTTATGAGGAGGTTAATGAAAAACTGTTTTTT. Protein product: CASHNGPVGYEEVNEKLFF.

This chain uses TRBV28 with TRBJ2-5; 11 bases fit TRBD2. Trimming cost V 3 bases and J 5 bases; bases outside gene matches: 5. There are 15 residues in the CDR3. Germline CDR1 and CDR2: MDHEN and SYDVKM. The CDR3: CASSLVLAGVETQYF. The CDR3 DNA reads TGTGCCAGCAGTTTGGTACTAGCGGGAGTTGAGACCCAGTACTTC. Complete variable domain (other parts from reference TRBV28 and TRBJ2-5): DVKVTQSSRYLVKRTGEKVFLECVQDMDHENMFWYRQDPGLGLRLIYFSYDVKMKEKGDIPEGYSVSREKKERFSLILESASTNQTSMYLCASSLVLAGVETQYFGPGTRLLVL.

The rearrangement uses TRBV4-1 and TRBJ1-1; no firm D call. Germline V gives CDR1 MGHRA, CDR2 YSYEKL. The CDR3 runs 14 residues. Trimming cost V 0 bases and J 8 bases, with 13 bases left between them. The CDR3 sequence: CASSQDSGDPEAFF. CDR3 sequence (DNA): TGCGCCAGCAGCCAAGATTCGGGTGACCCCGAAGCTTTCTTT.

The V gene is TRBV5-6, the J gene TRBJ2-1; 10 bases match TRBD2. V was pared by 2 bases and J by 3 bases, with 2 bases of the junction left unmatched. Germline V CDR1 and CDR2: SGHDT, YYEEEE. The CDR3 is 15 residues long. Written as DNA, the CDR3 is TGTGCCAGCAGCTTTCGGACTAGCGGCTACAATGAGCAGTTCTTC. Its translation is CASSFRTSGYNEQFF. Together with reference TRBV5-6 and TRBJ2-1, the CDR3 gives the full variable domain: DAGVTQSPTHLIKTRGQQVTLRCSPKSGHDTVSWYQQALGQGPQFIFQYYEEEERQRGNFPDRFSGHQFPNYSSELNVNALLLGDSALYLCASSFRTSGYNEQFFGPGTRLTVL.

CDR3 sequence reads: CACRDSPNQPQHF. The CDR3 DNA reads as TGTGCCTGCCGGGACAGCCCCAATCAGCCCCAGCATTTT. This chain links TRBV30 with TRBJ1-5, with 7 bases fitting TRBD1. There are 13 residues in the CDR3. Germline CDR1 reads GTSNPN; CDR2 reads SVGIG (reference sequence). Germline trimming cut 6 bases from V and 3 bases from J; bases unmatched to any gene: 5.

This sequence joins TRBV19 and TRBJ1-5, with D uncertain. The germline V and J ends were trimmed by 1 base and 5 bases, with 15 bases remaining between them. This CDR3 is 16 amino acids long. Germline loops: CDR1 LNHDA, CDR2 SQIVND (reference sequence). The CDR3 reads CASSIGVARRDQPQHF. DNA for the CDR3: TGTGCCAGTAGTATAGGAGTAGCAAGGCGCGATCAGCCCCAGCATTTT.

The chain combines TRBV11-2 with TRBJ2-5, with 7 nucleotides matching TRBD2. Germline CDR1 reads SGHAT; CDR2 reads FQNNGV. CDR3 length: 13 amino acids. Trimming cost V 0 bases and J 12 bases; bases outside gene matches: 7. For the CDR3, the DNA is TGTGCCAGCAGCTTAGATCGTCTAGCGGAAAAGTACTTC. Its translation is CASSLDRLAEKYF.

This clone came up once. The J gene is TRBJ2-1, the V gene TRBV5-1; D is ambiguous. There are 11 residues in the CDR3. Deletions cut 0 bases from V and 9 bases from J, with 4 bases between. Germline V gives CDR1 SGHRS, CDR2 YFSETQ. Here the CDR3 reads CASSLAVEQFF. The CDR3 DNA follows: TGCGCCAGCAGCTTGGCCGTTGAGCAGTTCTTC.

This chain uses TRBV28 with TRBJ2-2; 8 bases align to TRBD2. This CDR3 contains 14 residues. Germline V CDR1 and CDR2: MDHEN, SYDVKM. The junction had 3 bases not matched to a gene; V was cut back by 5 bases and J by 4 bases. The CDR3 DNA reads TGTGCCAGCAGTCCCGGGGGGGGCACCGGGGAGCTGTTTTTT. Translation: CASSPGGGTGELFF.

V and J are TRBV7-3 and TRBJ2-7; TRBD2 matches at 10 bases. The germline gives CDR1 SGHTA, CDR2 FQGTGA. This CDR3 is built from 14 residues. The J segment lost 3 bases and the V segment lost 5 bases, leaving 4 bases of the junction unmatched. The CDR3 DNA sequence: TGTGCCAGCAGCCAGGCTAGCGGGAGCTACGAGCAGTACTTC. Encoded protein: CASSQASGSYEQYF. Complete variable domain (other parts from reference TRBV7-3 and TRBJ2-7): GAGVSQTPSNKVTEKGKYVELRCDPISGHTALYWYRQSLGQGPEFLIYFQGTGAADDSGLPNDRFFAVRPEGSVSTLKIQRTERGDSAVYLCASSQASGSYEQYFGPGTRLTVT.

This chain links TRBV28 with TRBJ2-7; perhaps TRBD1 as D (5 bases). The V and J ends lost 6 bases and 5 bases respectively, with 20 bases between them. This CDR3 contains 15 residues. Germline V lookup: CDR1 MDHEN, CDR2 SYDVKM. CDR3 nucleotides: TGTGCCAGCAGGGGCTTCAAACAGGACGTCGACGAGCAGTACTTC. Translating it yields CASRGFKQDVDEQYF.

The J gene is TRBJ2-1, the V gene TRBV3-1 (or the pseudogene TRBV3-2), with 10 positions matching TRBD2. V dropped 4 bases and J dropped 2; count of bases not matched to a gene: 11. CDR3 length equals 18 residues. Germline assignment: CDR1 LGHDT and CDR2 YNNKEL (reference sequence). The CDR3 region has the DNA TGTGCCAGCAGCCCACCAACCCGACTAGCGGGTCCCTACAATGAGCAGTTCTTC. Translation: CASSPPTRLAGPYNEQFF.

J is TRBJ1-3 and V is TRBV6-6; D ambiguous. Trimming removed 6 bases from V and 0 bases from J, with 15 bases in between. This CDR3 region has 16 residues. Germline assignment: CDR1 MNHNY and CDR2 SVGAGI (reference sequence). CDR3 in DNA: TGTGCCAGCAGAAGGACTTTTAGGGACTCTGGAAACACCATATATTTT. Protein product: CASRRTFRDSGNTIYF.

The rearrangement joins TRBV4-2 to TRBJ1-1; TRBD1 matches 7 bases. V was pared by 2 bases and J by 0 bases, with 9 bases of the junction left unmatched. Looked up from germline, CDR1 is LGHNA and CDR2 is YNFKEQ. The CDR3 covers 17 residues. The CDR3 DNA sequence: TGTGCCAGCAGCCAATACGGGACAGAGGATATGAACACTGAAGCTTTCTTT. Its translation is CASSQYGTEDMNTEAFF.